This T cell receptor (beta chain) derives from a study of Graves' ophthalmopathy and Graves' hyperthyroidism. Per germline, CDR1 SGHRS and CDR2 YFSETQ. This CDR3 comprises 15 residues. V was shortened by 4 bases and J by 8 bases, with 21 bases between the two germline ends. Study-wide points: The model forecast ophthalmopathy progression, reaching around 66% sensitivity and about 72% specificity. Most expanded clonotypes in thyroid above 0.001 frequency also showed up in blood.

In this cohort's terms, stable hyperthyroidism meant no ophthalmopathy by 18 months of follow-up. The authors isolated PBMCs from 8.5 to 10 ml of fresh peripheral blood. RNA transcripts served as template for amplifying TCR beta CDR3 sequences. First-round RT-PCR relied on HTBI primers, and a second-round multiplex PCR came next. Each CDR3 protein is one row after TCRdb ran MiXCR on the multiplex PCR reads. The data show hundreds of thousands of distinct CDR3 sequences, about 20% seen once. This clonotype was seen at least ten times. What it binds is not known. The sequence was obtained from a woman aged 18 to 35 with stable Graves' hyperthyroidism. Some clones in this sample may be carry-over from other donors' samples. The genes are TRBV5-1 and TRBJ1-2; a possible D gene is TRBD1 (6 bases). The sample comprised peripheral blood. The CDR3 sequence: CASSPYRQDARGYTF. As DNA, the CDR3 is TGCGCCAGCAGCCCCTACCGACAGGACGCACGGGGCTACACCTTC.